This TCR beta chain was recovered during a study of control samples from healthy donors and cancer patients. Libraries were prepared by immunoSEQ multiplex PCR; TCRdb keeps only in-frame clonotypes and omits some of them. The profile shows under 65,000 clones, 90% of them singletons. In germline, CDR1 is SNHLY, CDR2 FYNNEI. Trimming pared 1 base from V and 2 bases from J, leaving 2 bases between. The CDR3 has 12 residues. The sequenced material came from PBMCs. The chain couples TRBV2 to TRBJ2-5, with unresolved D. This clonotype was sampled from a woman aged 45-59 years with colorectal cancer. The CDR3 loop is CASSEEQETQYF. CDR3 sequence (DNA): TGTGCCAGCAGTGAAGAGCAAGAGACCCAGTACTTC.